The present entry profiles one T cell receptor beta chain with its context. Its antigen is unknown. Base qualities are missing; no much larger clone stands one base away. Library preparation employed RT-PCR. The sequencing machine was an Illumina MiSeq. The raw public data were reprocessed by TCRdb itself: fastp quality trimming at Q25, MiXCR clonotype calling, in-frame beta chains only. Each record represents a unique CDR3 protein, reported with the most common genes and DNA among its rows. The sample data list more than 600,000 distinct CDR3 sequences, and 14% of these were observed just once. 3.6% of the sample is held by the ten biggest clonotypes. This sample stems from a study (dated by TCRdb to 2016 to 2017). According to the germline V gene, CDR1 reads SQVTM and CDR2 reads ANQGSEA. Here V drops 6 bases and J drops 5 bases, and the junction holds 12 bases not matched to any gene. The cysteine opens and the phenylalanine closes a CDR3 of 15 amino acids. Only the CDR3 region is kept as DNA, spanning 45 bases read in frame from base 1.

The V and J segments used are TRBV29-1 and TRBJ2-2; 7 junctional bases match TRBD1. This sequence was found in a female donor in good health, serving as a healthy control. Sequenced: memory CD4+ T cells from blood. The CDR3 in this case is CSVPTGSQSTGELFF. The nucleotide sequence reads as follows: TGCAGCGTCCCGACAGGGTCTCAGTCAACCGGGGAGCTGTTTTTT.